The clone carrying this TCR beta chain turned up a few times. The sample comes from a study of blood T cell repertoires in COVID-19. Losses at the gene ends were 0 bases for V and 3 bases for J; bases not matched to a gene: 6. Germline V gene sequence: CDR1 SGHRS, CDR2 YFSETQ. CDR3 length: 16 amino acids. TCRdb's copy holds only in-frame clones and misses some; the assay was immunoSEQ multiplex PCR. Of a few hundred thousand clones in the sample, 88% are singletons; the top ten hold about 2%. The sequenced sample was PBMCs or T cells enriched from blood (not recorded which). The TCR was taken from a woman aged 40 to 55 who had recovered from COVID-19. The rearrangement uses TRBV5-1 and TRBJ1-1; TRBD1 matches at 9 bases. The CDR3 bases are TGCGCCAGCAGCTTGGGTGGACAGGGGTTTTACACTGAAGCTTTCTTT. Protein: CASSLGGQGFYTEAFF.